These 25 T cell receptor beta chains came from one sample sequenced in a study of blood T cells in healthy people across ages. Then a second PCR, running roughly 7 to 11 cycles, was carried out with a sample-barcoded 5' primer and a J-beta primer mix. Via MiXCR, TCRdb re-called the 5' RACE reads, giving one row per CDR3 protein. This sample carries about 680,000 distinct CDR3 sequences, 49% of them seen once, and the ten largest clones take approximately 32%. The sequencing input was blood. The receptors stem from a woman in her sixties in good health.

DNA of the CDR3: TGCGCCAGCAGCTTGGTGGGACAGCCTGACGAGCAGTACTTC. It yields the protein CASSLVGQPDEQYF. The chain recombines TRBV5-1 with TRBJ2-7, with 7 bases aligning to TRBD1. The CDR3 has 14 residues. From germline, CDR1 is SGHRS and CDR2 YFSETQ. Trimming cost V 0 bases and J 5 bases; bases outside gene matches: 5.

The chain employs TRBV20-1 and TRBJ2-7, with D unclear. The CDR3 length is 15 residues. The V and J ends lost 6 bases and 5 bases respectively, with 23 bases between them. From germline, CDR1 is DFQATT and CDR2 SNEGSKA (reference sequence). In DNA, the CDR3 is TGCAGTGCCAATTCTAGGATCCGCCAAGACGACGAGCAGTACTTC. This gives the protein CSANSRIRQDDEQYF.

The chain couples TRBV4-1 to TRBJ2-4; D might be TRBD1 (6 bases). V dropped 6 bases and J dropped 13 bases, with 19 bases sitting between them. The V gene's germline CDR1 is MGHRA and CDR2 YSYEKL. The CDR3 has 13 amino acids. CDR3 in DNA: TGCGCCAGCAGTCAACCAGGGGTTGTGGAGCAGTACTTC. Encoded protein: CASSQPGVVEQYF.

This clonotype was observed a handful of times. The chain recombines TRBV30 with TRBJ1-2; TRBD1 matches at 8 bases. Germline V gives CDR1 GTSNPN, CDR2 SVGIG (reference sequence). This CDR3 is 14 amino acids long. The trim removed 2 bases at V and 4 bases at J, leaving 6 bases unmatched. Here the CDR3 reads CAWSRTGRFYGYTF. The CDR3 nucleotides read TGTGCCTGGAGTCGGACAGGGCGGTTCTATGGCTACACCTTC.

This clonotype was counted at least ten times. The rearrangement links TRBV29-1 to TRBJ2-1, with 10 bases lining up with TRBD1. V lost 4 bases to trimming and J lost 4 bases; unmatched junction nucleotides: 1. Germline loops: CDR1 SQVTM, CDR2 ANQGSEA. This CDR3 is 13 amino acids long. The CDR3 is CSVGTGGYNEQFF. The DNA for the CDR3 is TGCAGCGTTGGGACAGGGGGTTACAATGAGCAGTTCTTC.

V usage is TRBV20-1 and J usage is TRBJ2-4; no firm D call. The CDR3 totals 15 residues. V shed 3 bases and J shed 0 bases, with 12 bases lying between them. CDR1 is DFQATT, CDR2 SNEGSKA, per germline (reference sequence). The CDR3 is CSASGRIEAKNIQYF. The CDR3 DNA is TGCAGTGCTAGCGGACGAATCGAAGCCAAAAACATTCAGTACTTC.

The rearrangement uses TRBV9 and TRBJ1-1; tentatively, D is TRBD1 (6 bases). This CDR3 comprises 15 residues. Germline V gene data show CDR1 as SGDLS and CDR2 as YYNGEE. Trimming removed 0 bases from V and 1 base from J, with 10 bases in between. The CDR3 is CASSVEGQTNTEAFF. The CDR3 DNA reads as TGTGCCAGCAGCGTAGAAGGACAGACGAACACTGAAGCTTTCTTT.

The rearrangement uses TRBV27 and TRBJ2-7, with 7 bases identical to TRBD1. CDR3 length equals 15 residues. The ends lost 6 bases at V and 2 bases at J; junction bases unmatched: 10. The V gene's germline CDR1 is MNHEY and CDR2 SMNVEV (reference sequence). CDR3 sequence reads: CASRLQTGTPYEQYF. The CDR3 DNA sequence: TGTGCCAGCAGACTACAGACAGGGACCCCCTACGAGCAGTACTTC.

The chain combines TRBV15 with TRBJ1-2; D uncertain. Germline values: CDR1 LNHNV, CDR2 YYDKDF (reference sequence). Deletions cut 0 bases from V and 1 base from J, with 12 bases between. This CDR3 is 16 amino acids long. CDR3 sequence reads: CATSRDPLQVNYGYTF. The CDR3 DNA reads as TGTGCCACCAGCAGAGATCCCCTCCAGGTTAACTATGGCTACACCTTC.

The rearrangement uses TRBV6-1 and TRBJ1-1, with D maybe TRBD1 (5 bases). The V gene lost 7 bases and the J gene lost 4 bases, with 13 bases spanning the gap. CDR3 size: 13 residues. CDR1 MNHNS and CDR2 SASEGT come from the germline V gene. In DNA, the CDR3 is TGTGCCAGCACCCAACGGGGGGGCACTGAAGCTTTCTTT. Protein product: CASTQRGGTEAFF.

The chain combines TRBV7-3 with TRBJ2-1; possibly TRBD2 for D (6 bases). V dropped 4 bases and J dropped 6 bases, with 13 bases sitting between them. The CDR3 runs to 14 residues. Germline loops: CDR1 SGHTA, CDR2 FQGTGA. The CDR3 DNA follows: TGTGCCAGCAGCTCCCCCCGGGACTTCAATGAGCAGTTCTTC. Protein: CASSSPRDFNEQFF. Filled out from reference TRBV7-3 and TRBJ2-1, the complete variable domain reads GAGVSQTPSNKVTEKGKYVELRCDPISGHTALYWYRQSLGQGPEFLIYFQGTGAADDSGLPNDRFFAVRPEGSVSTLKIQRTERGDSAVYLCASSSPRDFNEQFFGPGTRLTVL.

This clonotype was seen repeatedly, ten times or more. The chain links TRBV24-1 to TRBJ2-5, with D maybe TRBD1 (6 bases). Germline CDR1 and CDR2: KGHDR and SFDVKD. The CDR3 has 11 amino acids. V was cut by 4 bases and J by 7 bases, with 6 bases left in between. The CDR3 spells CATSEQGTQYF. Here the CDR3 DNA reads TGTGCCACCAGTGAACAGGGGACCCAGTACTTC.

The chain is built from TRBV10-3 and TRBJ2-7; D is undetermined. Per germline, CDR1 ENHRY and CDR2 SYGVKD. V dropped 4 bases and J dropped 6 bases, with 13 bases sitting between them. The CDR3 sequence is 13 residues long. CDR3 nucleotides: TGTGCCATCAGTGGTAGTCGGTCAGCCGAGCAGTACTTC. Residues: CAISGSRSAEQYF.

V and J are TRBV7-2 and TRBJ2-5; 7 nucleotides align to TRBD2. The germline V gene has CDR1 SGHTA and CDR2 FQGNSA. The CDR3 runs 15 residues. Germline trimming cut 4 bases from V and 7 bases from J; bases unmatched to any gene: 12. In DNA, the CDR3 is TGTGCCAGCAGCTCGATCTCCGGGCTAGCGGTGACCCAGTACTTC. It codes for CASSSISGLAVTQYF.

The gene calls are TRBV4-2 and TRBJ2-5, with a weak D call TRBD2 (7 bases). This CDR3 has 13 amino acids. V was trimmed by 6 bases and J by 11 bases, leaving 19 bases between them. CDR1 and CDR2 (germline): LGHNA, YNFKEQ. CDR3 sequence: CASRKGGAGEQYF. The CDR3 DNA reads as TGTGCCAGCAGAAAAGGGGGGGCGGGGGAGCAGTACTTC.

The chain is built from TRBV28 and TRBJ2-1; D is ambiguous. V gave up 7 bases and J gave up 9 bases, with 22 bases separating them. The CDR3 runs to 15 residues. Germline CDR1 and CDR2: MDHEN and SYDVKM. The CDR3 nucleotides are TGTGCCAGCACAAAAAGTATGAGTGGGCTCGTTGAGCAGTTCTTC. Its protein is CASTKSMSGLVEQFF. The variable domain in full, with the rest retrieved from reference TRBV28 and TRBJ2-1, is DVKVTQSSRYLVKRTGEKVFLECVQDMDHENMFWYRQDPGLGLRLIYFSYDVKMKEKGDIPEGYSVSREKKERFSLILESASTNQTSMYLCASTKSMSGLVEQFFGPGTRLTVL.

This sequence joins TRBV5-7 and TRBJ1-1; D is unclear. TRBV5-7 is known as an ORF, though its function is uncertain. The CDR3 sequence is 11 residues long. V was cut by 0 bases and J by 8 bases, with 5 bases left in between. CDR3 DNA: TGTGCCAGCAGCTTGGACCGCGAAGCTTTCTTT. Amino acids: CASSLDREAFF.

The genes are TRBV5-6 and TRBJ2-3; 7 bases are shared with TRBD1. The junction had 6 bases not matched to a gene; V was cut back by 0 bases and J by 2 bases. CDR1 is SGHDT and CDR2 is YYEEEE in the germline V gene. The CDR3 runs to 16 residues. In nucleotides, the CDR3 is TGTGCCAGCAGCTTGGTTGGGGACAGATACACAGATACGCAGTATTTT. This sequence encodes CASSLVGDRYTDTQYF.

The chain has TRBV30 and TRBJ2-5, with D maybe TRBD1 (6 bases). Trimming pared 1 base from V and 5 bases from J, leaving 8 bases between. This CDR3 is 12 amino acids long. CDR1 is GTSNPN, CDR2 SVGIG, per germline (reference sequence). The chain's CDR3 is CAWSGGRETQYF. In nucleotides, the CDR3 is TGTGCCTGGAGTGGGGGGCGGGAGACCCAGTACTTC. Variable domain in full (rest from reference TRBV30 and TRBJ2-5): SQTIHQWPATLVQPVGSPLSLECTVEGTSNPNLYWYRQAAGRGLQLLFYSVGIGQISSEVPQNLSASRPQDRQFILSSKKLLLSDSGFYLCAWSGGRETQYFGPGTRLLVL.

This clonotype was counted between two and nine times. This chain uses TRBV20-1 with TRBJ2-3; D perhaps matches TRBD1 (5 bases). This CDR3 has 14 amino acids. Germline CDR1 reads DFQATT; CDR2 reads SNEGSKA (reference sequence). Trimming took off 3 bases at V and 6 bases at J, with 16 bases between the two ends. The CDR3 here is CSASLGRVSDTQYF. The CDR3 DNA reads as TGCAGTGCTAGCCTGGGCAGGGTATCCGATACGCAGTATTTT.

This clonotype was detected only a few times. The rearrangement links TRBV7-9 to TRBJ2-7; TRBD1 matches at 11 bases. The J segment lost 4 bases and the V segment lost 5 bases, leaving 4 bases of the junction unmatched. The germline gives CDR1 SEHNR, CDR2 FQNEAQ (reference sequence). CDR3 size: 14 residues. CDR3 in amino acids: CASSMGQGDYEQYF. CDR3 nucleotide sequence: TGTGCCAGCAGCATGGGACAGGGGGATTACGAGCAGTACTTC.

The gene calls are TRBV7-2 and TRBJ2-3, with a possible D match to TRBD2 (6 bases). This CDR3 has 16 amino acids. Germline lookup yields CDR1 SGHTA and CDR2 FQGNSA. Trimming stripped 2 bases from V and 3 bases from J, with 15 bases between. The CDR3 reads CASSLNGASATDTQYF. The CDR3, as DNA: TGTGCCAGCAGCTTAAACGGCGCTAGCGCAACAGATACGCAGTATTTT.

This clonotype was picked up a small number of times. CDR3 nucleotide sequence: TGTGCCAGCAGCGTAGGGCTAGCGGCCCTCCAAGAGACCCAGTACTTC. Residues: CASSVGLAALQETQYF. This chain links TRBV9 with TRBJ2-5; 7 positions agree with TRBD2. J gave up 1 base and V 0 bases, and 6 bases lay outside the gene matches. There are 16 residues in the CDR3. Germline V gene lookup returns CDR1 SGDLS and CDR2 YYNGEE. Full variable domain (missing parts from reference TRBV9 and TRBJ2-5): DSGVTQTPKHLITATGQRVTLRCSPRSGDLSVYWYQQSLDQGLQFLIQYYNGEERAKGNILERFSAQQFPDLHSELNLSSLELGDSALYFCASSVGLAALQETQYFGPGTRLLVL.

This chain uses TRBV28 with TRBJ1-6, with a weak D call TRBD1 (6 bases). The V end was cut by 4 bases, the J end by 8 bases, with 15 bases between. The length of the CDR3 is 15 residues. Germline loops: CDR1 MDHEN, CDR2 SYDVKM. CDR3 in amino acids: CASSSPGHEDSPLHF. The CDR3 nucleotides read TGTGCCAGCAGTTCCCCGGGACACGAAGATTCACCCCTCCACTTT.

The chain carries TRBV29-1 and TRBJ1-1, with D possibly matching TRBD1 (5 bases). Germline CDR1 is SQVTM and CDR2 is ANQGSEA. This CDR3 contains 12 residues. V lost 0 bases and J lost 6, with 8 bases in between. The DNA of the CDR3 is TGCAGCGTTGAAGATATAGGGGCTGAAGCTTTCTTT. Translated, it gives CSVEDIGAEAFF.